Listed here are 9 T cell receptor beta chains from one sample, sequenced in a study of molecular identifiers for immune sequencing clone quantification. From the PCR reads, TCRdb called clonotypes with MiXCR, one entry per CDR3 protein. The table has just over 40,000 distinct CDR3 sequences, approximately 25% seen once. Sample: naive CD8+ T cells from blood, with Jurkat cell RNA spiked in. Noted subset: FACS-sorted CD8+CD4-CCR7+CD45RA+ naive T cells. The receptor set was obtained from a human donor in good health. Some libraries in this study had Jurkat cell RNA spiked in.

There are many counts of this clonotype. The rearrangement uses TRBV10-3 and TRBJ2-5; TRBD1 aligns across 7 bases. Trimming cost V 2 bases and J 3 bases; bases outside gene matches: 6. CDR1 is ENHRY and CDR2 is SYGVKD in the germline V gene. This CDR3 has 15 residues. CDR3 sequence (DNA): TGTGCCATCAGTGAGCCGCGGACAGGTAAAGAGACCCAGTACTTC. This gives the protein CAISEPRTGKETQYF.

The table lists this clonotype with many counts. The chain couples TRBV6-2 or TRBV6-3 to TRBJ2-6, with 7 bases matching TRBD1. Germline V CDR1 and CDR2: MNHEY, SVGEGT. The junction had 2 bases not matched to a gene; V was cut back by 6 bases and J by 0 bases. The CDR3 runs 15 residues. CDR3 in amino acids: CASRGGGSGANVLTF. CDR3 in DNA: TGTGCCAGCAGAGGGGGCGGCTCTGGGGCCAACGTCCTGACTTTC.

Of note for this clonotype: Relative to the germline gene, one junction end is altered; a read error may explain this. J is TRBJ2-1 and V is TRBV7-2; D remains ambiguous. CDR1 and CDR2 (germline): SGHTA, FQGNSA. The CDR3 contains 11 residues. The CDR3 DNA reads TGTGCCAGCAGCTTGAAGCCAGAGCCGTTCTTC. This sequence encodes CASSLKPEPFF.

Written as DNA, the CDR3 is TGCGCCAGCAGCTTGGCCCCAAAAGAACTAGCGGATAAGTACAATGAGCAGTTCTTC. Translated: CASSLAPKELADKYNEQFF. The J gene is TRBJ2-1, the V gene TRBV5-1, with 8 bases identical to TRBD2. From germline, CDR1 is SGHRS and CDR2 YFSETQ. CDR3 size: 19 residues. V lost 0 bases, J lost 4 bases, and 15 bases stayed unmatched.

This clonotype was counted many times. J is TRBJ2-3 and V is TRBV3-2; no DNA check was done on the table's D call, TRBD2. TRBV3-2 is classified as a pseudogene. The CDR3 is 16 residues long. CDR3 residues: CASSQDARRDTDTQYF. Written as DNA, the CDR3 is TGTGCCAGCAGCCAAGATGCGAGGCGGGACACAGATACGCAGTATTTT.

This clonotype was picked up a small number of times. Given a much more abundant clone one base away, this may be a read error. CDR3 in amino acids: CASSLFQEPQYF. As DNA, the CDR3 is TGTGCCAGCAGCCTTTTCCAAGAGCCCCAGTACTTC. The chain links TRBV6-2 or TRBV6-3 to TRBJ2-5; D is uncertain. This CDR3 comprises 12 residues. Germline V gene lookup returns CDR1 MNHEY and CDR2 SVGEGT.

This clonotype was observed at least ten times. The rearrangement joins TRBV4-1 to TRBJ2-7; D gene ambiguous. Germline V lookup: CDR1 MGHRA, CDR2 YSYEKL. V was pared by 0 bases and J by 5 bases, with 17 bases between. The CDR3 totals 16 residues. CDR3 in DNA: TGCGCCAGCAGCCAAGATCGTCAGGTTTCCTATGACGAGCAGTACTTC. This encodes CASSQDRQVSYDEQYF.

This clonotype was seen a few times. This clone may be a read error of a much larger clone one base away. The CDR3 loop is CASSQVPGKEGYEQYF. For the CDR3, the DNA is TGCGCCAGCAGCCAAGTTCCGGGAAAGGAAGGCTACGAGCAGTACTTC. This chain uses TRBV4-3 with TRBJ2-7; maybe TRBD2 (5 bases). Per the germline V gene, CDR1 is LGHNA and CDR2 is YSLEER. V lost 1 base to trimming and J lost 3 bases, with 16 bases between them. The CDR3 is 16 residues long.

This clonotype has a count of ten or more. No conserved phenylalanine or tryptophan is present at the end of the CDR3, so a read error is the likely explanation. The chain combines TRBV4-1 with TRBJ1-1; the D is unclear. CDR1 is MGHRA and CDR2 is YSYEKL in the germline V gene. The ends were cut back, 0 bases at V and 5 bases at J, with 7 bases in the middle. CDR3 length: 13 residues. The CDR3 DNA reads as TGCGCCAGCAGCCAAGATGGGGTAACTGAAGCTTTCTCT. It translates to CASSQDGVTEAFS.